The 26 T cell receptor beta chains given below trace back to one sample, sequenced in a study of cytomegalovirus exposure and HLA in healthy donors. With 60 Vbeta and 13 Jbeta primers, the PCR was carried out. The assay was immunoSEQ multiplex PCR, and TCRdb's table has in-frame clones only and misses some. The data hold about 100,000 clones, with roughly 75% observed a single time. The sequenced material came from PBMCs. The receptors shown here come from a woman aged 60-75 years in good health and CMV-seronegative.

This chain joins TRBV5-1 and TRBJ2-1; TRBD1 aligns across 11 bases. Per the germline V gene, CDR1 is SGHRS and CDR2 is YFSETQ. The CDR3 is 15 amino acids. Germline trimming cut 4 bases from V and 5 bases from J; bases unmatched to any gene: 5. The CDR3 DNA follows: TGCGCCAGCAGCCCATGGGACAGGGGGGACAATGAGCAGTTCTTC. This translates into CASSPWDRGDNEQFF.

The CDR3 reads CASSHEGRRAEQYF. DNA of the CDR3: TGTGCCAGCAGTCACGAAGGGAGACGGGCAGAGCAGTACTTC. V usage is TRBV6-5 and J usage is TRBJ2-7, with a weak D call TRBD2 (5 bases). Germline V gene lookup returns CDR1 MNHEY and CDR2 SVGAGI. Trimming took 5 bases from V and 7 from J, leaving 18 bases between them. CDR3 length: 14 residues.

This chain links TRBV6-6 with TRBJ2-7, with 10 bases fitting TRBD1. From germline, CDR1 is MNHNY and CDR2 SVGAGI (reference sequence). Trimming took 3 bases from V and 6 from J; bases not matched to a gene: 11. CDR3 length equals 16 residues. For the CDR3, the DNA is TGTGCCAGCAGTTATAGTGGGGGGGGACAGGGGACCGAGCAGTACTTC. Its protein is CASSYSGGGQGTEQYF.

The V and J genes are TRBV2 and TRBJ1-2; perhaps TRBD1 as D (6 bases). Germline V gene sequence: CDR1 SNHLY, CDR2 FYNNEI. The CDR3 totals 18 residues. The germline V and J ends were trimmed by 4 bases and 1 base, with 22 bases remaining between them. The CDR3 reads CASSGSGTTSENNYGYTF. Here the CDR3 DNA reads TGTGCCAGCAGTGGATCGGGGACAACAAGCGAAAATAACTATGGCTACACCTTC.

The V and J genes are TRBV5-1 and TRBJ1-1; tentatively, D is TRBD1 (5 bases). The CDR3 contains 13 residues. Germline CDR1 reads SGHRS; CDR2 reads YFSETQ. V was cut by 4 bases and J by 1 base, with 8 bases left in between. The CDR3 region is CASSKGRNTEAFF. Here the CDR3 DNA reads TGCGCCAGCAGCAAGGGGCGGAACACTGAAGCTTTCTTT.

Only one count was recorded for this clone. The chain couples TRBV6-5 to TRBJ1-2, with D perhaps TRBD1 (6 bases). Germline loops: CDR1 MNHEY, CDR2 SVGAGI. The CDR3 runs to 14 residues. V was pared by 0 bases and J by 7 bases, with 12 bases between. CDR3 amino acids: CASSYSSGESGYTF. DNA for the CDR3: TGTGCCAGCAGTTACTCGTCAGGGGAGAGTGGCTACACCTTC.

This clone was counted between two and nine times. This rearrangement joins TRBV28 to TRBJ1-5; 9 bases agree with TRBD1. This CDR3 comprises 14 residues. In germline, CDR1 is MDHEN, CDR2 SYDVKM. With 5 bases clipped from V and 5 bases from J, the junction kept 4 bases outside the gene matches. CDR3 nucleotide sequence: TGTGCCAGCAGTACGGGGACAGGGCATCAGCCCCAGCATTTT. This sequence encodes CASSTGTGHQPQHF.

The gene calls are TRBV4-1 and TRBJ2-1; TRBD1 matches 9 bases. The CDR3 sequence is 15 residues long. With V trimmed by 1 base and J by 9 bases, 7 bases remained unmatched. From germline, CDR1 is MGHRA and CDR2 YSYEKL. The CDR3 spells CASSQVGQGSGEQFF. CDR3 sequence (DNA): TGCGCCAGCAGCCAAGTGGGACAGGGTTCGGGTGAGCAGTTCTTC.

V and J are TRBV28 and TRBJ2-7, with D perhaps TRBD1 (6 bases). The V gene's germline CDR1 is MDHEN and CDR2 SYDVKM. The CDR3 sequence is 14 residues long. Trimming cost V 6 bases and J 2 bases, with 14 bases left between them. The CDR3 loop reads CASSGTPTPYEQYF. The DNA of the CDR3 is TGTGCCAGCAGCGGGACACCTACCCCCTACGAGCAGTACTTC.

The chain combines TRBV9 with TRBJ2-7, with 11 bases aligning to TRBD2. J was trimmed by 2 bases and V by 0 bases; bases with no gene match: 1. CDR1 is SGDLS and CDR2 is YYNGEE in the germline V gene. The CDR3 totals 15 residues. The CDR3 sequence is CASSVGLAGPYEQYF. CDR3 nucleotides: TGTGCCAGCAGCGTAGGACTAGCGGGACCCTACGAGCAGTACTTC.

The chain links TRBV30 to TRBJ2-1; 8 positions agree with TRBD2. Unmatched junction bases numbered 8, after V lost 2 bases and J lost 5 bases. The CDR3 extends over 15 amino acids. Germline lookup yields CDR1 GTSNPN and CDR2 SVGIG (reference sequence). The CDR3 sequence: CAWSRTGRANNEQFF. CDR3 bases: TGTGCCTGGAGTCGTACCGGGAGGGCTAACAATGAGCAGTTCTTC.

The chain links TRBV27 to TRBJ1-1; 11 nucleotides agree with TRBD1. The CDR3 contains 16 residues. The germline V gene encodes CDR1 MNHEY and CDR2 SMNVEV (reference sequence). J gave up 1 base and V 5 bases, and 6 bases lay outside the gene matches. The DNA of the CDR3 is TGTGCCAGCAGTCCCTTGGACAGGGGGCAGAACACTGAAGCTTTCTTT. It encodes CASSPLDRGQNTEAFF.

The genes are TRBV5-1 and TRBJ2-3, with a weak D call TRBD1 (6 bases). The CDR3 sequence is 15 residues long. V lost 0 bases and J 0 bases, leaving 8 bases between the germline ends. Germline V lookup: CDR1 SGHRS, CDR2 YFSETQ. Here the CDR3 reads CASSLAGHSTDTQYF. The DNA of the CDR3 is TGCGCCAGCAGCTTGGCGGGACATAGCACAGATACGCAGTATTTT.

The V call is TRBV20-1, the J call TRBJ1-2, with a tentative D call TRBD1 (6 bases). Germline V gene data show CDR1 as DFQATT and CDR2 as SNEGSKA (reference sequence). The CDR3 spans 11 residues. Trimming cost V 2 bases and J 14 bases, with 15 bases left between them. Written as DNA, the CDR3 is TGCAGTGCTAGACCTCTACAGGGTTGGACCTTC. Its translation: CSARPLQGWTF.

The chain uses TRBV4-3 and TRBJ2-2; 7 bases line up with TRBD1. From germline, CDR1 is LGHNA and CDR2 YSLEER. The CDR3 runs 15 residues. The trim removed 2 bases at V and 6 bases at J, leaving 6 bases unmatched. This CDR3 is CASSQPGQHSGELFF. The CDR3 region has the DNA TGCGCCAGCAGCCAACCGGGACAGCACTCCGGGGAGCTGTTTTTT.

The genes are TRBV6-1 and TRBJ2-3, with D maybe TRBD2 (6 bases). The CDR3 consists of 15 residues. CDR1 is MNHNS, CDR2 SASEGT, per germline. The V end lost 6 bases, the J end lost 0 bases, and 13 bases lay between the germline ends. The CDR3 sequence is CASRPSGVSTDTQYF. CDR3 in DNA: TGTGCCAGCAGGCCTTCGGGGGTTAGCACAGATACGCAGTATTTT.

CDR3 bases: TGCGCCAGCAGCCAAGGGGGGGGTACGCAGTATTTT. Amino acid sequence: CASSQGGGTQYF. This chain links TRBV4-1 with TRBJ2-3, with 7 bases fitting TRBD2. This CDR3 region has 12 residues. Looked up from germline, CDR1 is MGHRA and CDR2 is YSYEKL. V dropped 1 base and J dropped 8; count of bases not matched to a gene: 0.

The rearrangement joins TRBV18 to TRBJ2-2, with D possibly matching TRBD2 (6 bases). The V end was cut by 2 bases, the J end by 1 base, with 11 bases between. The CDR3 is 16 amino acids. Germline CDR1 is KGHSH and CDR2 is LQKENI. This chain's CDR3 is CASSPGGLLNTGELFF. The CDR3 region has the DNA TGTGCCAGCTCACCAGGAGGGTTGTTGAACACCGGGGAGCTGTTTTTT.

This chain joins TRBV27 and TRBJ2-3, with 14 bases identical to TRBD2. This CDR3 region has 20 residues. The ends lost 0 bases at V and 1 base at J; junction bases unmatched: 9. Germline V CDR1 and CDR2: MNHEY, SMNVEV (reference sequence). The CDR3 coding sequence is TGTGCCAGCAGTTTATCGATGGGACTAGCGGGGGCCTACTGCACAGATACGCAGTATTTT. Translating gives CASSLSMGLAGAYCTDTQYF.

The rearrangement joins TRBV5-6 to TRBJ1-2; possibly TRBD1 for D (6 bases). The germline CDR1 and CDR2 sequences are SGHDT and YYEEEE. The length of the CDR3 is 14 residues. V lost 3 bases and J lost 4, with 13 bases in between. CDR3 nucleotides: TGTGCCAGCAGCTCGGCAGGACAGATCTATGGCTACACCTTC. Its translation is CASSSAGQIYGYTF.

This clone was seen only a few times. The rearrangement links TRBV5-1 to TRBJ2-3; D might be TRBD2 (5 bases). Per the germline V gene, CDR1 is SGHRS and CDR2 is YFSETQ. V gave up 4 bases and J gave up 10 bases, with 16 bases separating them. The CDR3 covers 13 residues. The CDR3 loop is CASSLRDIPPQYF. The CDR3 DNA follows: TGCGCCAGCAGCCTCCGGGATATACCCCCGCAGTATTTT.

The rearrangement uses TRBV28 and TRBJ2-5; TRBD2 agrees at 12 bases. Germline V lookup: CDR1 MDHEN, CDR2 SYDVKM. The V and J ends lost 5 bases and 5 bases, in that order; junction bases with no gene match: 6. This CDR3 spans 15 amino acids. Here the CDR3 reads CASSPGLAGMETQYF. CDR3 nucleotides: TGTGCCAGCAGTCCTGGACTAGCGGGAATGGAGACCCAGTACTTC. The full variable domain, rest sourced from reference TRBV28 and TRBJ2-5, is DVKVTQSSRYLVKRTGEKVFLECVQDMDHENMFWYRQDPGLGLRLIYFSYDVKMKEKGDIPEGYSVSREKKERFSLILESASTNQTSMYLCASSPGLAGMETQYFGPGTRLLVL.

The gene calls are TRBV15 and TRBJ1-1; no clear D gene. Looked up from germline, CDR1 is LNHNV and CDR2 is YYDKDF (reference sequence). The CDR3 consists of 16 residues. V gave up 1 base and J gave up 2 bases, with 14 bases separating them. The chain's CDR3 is CATSRGSGLRNTEAFF. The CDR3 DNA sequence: TGTGCCACCAGCAGAGGGAGCGGACTCCGCAACACTGAAGCTTTCTTT.

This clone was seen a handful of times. CDR3 amino acids: CASSVQSSGANVLTF. The CDR3 coding sequence is TGTGCCAGTAGTGTACAATCCTCTGGGGCCAACGTCCTGACTTTC. The V call is TRBV19, the J call TRBJ2-6; D uncertain. The length of the CDR3 is 15 residues. CDR1 and CDR2 (germline): LNHDA, SQIVND (reference sequence). V gave up 5 bases and J gave up 0 bases, with 8 bases separating them. The full variable domain, rest sourced from reference TRBV19 and TRBJ2-6, is DGGITQSPKYLFRKEGQNVTLSCEQNLNHDAMYWYRQDPGQGLRLIYYSQIVNDFQKGDIAEGYSVSREKKESFPLTVTSAQKNPTAFYLCASSVQSSGANVLTFGAGSRLTVL.

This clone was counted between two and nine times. The CDR3 nucleotides are TGTGCCAGCAGCTTAGACAGGGGTAACACCATATATTTT. It is translated as CASSLDRGNTIYF. V and J are TRBV7-2 and TRBJ1-3; 7 bases are a match to TRBD1. CDR3 length: 13 residues. Losses at the gene ends were 1 base for V and 7 bases for J; bases not matched to a gene: 1. CDR1 is SGHTA and CDR2 is FQGNSA in the germline V gene.

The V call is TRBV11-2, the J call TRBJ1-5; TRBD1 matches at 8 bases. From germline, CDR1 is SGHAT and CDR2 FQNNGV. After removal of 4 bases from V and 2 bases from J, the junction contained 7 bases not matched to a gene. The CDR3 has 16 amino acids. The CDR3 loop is CASSSGRGQGNQPQHF. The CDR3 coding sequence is TGTGCCAGCAGCTCCGGTCGGGGACAGGGCAATCAGCCCCAGCATTTT.